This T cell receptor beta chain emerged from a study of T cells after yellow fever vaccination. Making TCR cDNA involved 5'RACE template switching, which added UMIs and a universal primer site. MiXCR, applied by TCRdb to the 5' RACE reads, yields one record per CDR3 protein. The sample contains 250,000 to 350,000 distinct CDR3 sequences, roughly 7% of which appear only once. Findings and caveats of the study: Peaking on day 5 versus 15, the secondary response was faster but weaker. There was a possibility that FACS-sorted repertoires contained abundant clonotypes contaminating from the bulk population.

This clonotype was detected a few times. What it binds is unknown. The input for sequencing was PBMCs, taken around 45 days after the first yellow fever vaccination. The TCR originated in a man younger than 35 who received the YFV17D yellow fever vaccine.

The CDR3 DNA follows: TGTGCCAGCAGTTTGTCAGCGGGGAGCACAGATACGCAGTATTTT. Its protein is CASSLSAGSTDTQYF. The rearrangement joins TRBV6-4 to TRBJ2-3, with 7 bases matching TRBD2. Trimming removed 5 bases from V and 0 bases from J; junction bases left unmatched: 5. CDR1 is MRHNA, CDR2 SNTAGT, per germline. This CDR3 comprises 15 residues.